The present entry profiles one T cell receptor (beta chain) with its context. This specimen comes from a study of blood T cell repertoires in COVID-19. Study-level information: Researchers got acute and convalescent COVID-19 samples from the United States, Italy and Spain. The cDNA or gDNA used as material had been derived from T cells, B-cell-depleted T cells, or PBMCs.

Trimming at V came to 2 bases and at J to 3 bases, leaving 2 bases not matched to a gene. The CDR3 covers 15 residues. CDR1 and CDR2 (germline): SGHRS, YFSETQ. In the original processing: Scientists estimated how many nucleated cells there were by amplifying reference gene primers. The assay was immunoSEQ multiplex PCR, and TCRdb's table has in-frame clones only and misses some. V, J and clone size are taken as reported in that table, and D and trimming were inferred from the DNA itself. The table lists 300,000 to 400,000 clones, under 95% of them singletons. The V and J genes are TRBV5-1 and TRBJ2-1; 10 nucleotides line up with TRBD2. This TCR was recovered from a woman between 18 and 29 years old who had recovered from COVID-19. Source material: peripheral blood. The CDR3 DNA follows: TGCGCCAGCAGCTTAGCGGGAGGGAACTACAATGAGCAGTTCTTC. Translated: CASSLAGGNYNEQFF.